Listed here are 29 T cell receptor beta chains from one sample, sequenced in a study of T-cell memory formation after mild COVID-19. TCRdb itself ran the 5' RACE reads through MiXCR, one entry per CDR3 protein. The table lists roughly 130,000 distinct CDR3 sequences, approximately 15% of them singletons. The sequenced sample consisted of PBMCs or a T cell subset sorted from them (not recorded which). Source of these receptors: a young man who had mild COVID-19 (a few samples of this study predate the infection). Cell type and time point are not known.

The rearrangement uses TRBV7-2 and TRBJ2-5, with D tentatively TRBD2 (7 bases). In germline, CDR1 is SGHTA, CDR2 FQGNSA. V shed 5 bases and J shed 3 bases, with 19 bases lying between them. This CDR3 has 16 amino acids. This CDR3 is CASSPKGGGSEETQYF. The DNA for the CDR3 is TGTGCCAGCAGCCCGAAAGGGGGGGGCAGTGAAGAGACCCAGTACTTC.

This clonotype was found once. The chain employs TRBV25-1 and TRBJ1-6; D gene unclear. V dropped 3 bases and J dropped 4 bases, with 7 bases sitting between them. This CDR3 comprises 14 residues. The germline V gene encodes CDR1 MGHDK and CDR2 SYGVNS. CDR3 nucleotides: TGTGCCAGCAGTGACCCAGCATATAATTCACCCCTCCACTTT. Its translation is CASSDPAYNSPLHF. Drawing the rest from reference TRBV25-1 and TRBJ1-6, the complete variable domain is EADIYQTPRYLVIGTGKKITLECSQTMGHDKMYWYQQDPGMELHLIHYSYGVNSTEKGDLSSESTVSRIRTEHFPLTLESARPSHTSQYLCASSDPAYNSPLHFGNGTRLTVT.

The chain combines TRBV6-4 with TRBJ2-3; D call uncertain. CDR1 is MRHNA and CDR2 is SNTAGT in the germline V gene. Trimming removed 0 bases from V and 10 bases from J, with 11 bases in between. This CDR3 spans 13 amino acids. CDR3 DNA sequence: TGTGCCAGCAGTGACTCCTGGGGAACGGCGCAGTATTTT. It encodes CASSDSWGTAQYF.

This clonotype turned up a few times. The chain carries TRBV19 and TRBJ1-2; no firm D call. The V gene lost 5 bases and the J gene lost 7 bases, with 8 bases spanning the gap. The CDR3 extends over 11 amino acids. Germline assignment: CDR1 LNHDA and CDR2 SQIVND (reference sequence). CDR3: CASSLRSGYTF. The CDR3 DNA reads TGTGCCAGTAGTTTGAGGTCTGGCTACACCTTC.

The sample holds many counts of this clonotype. The gene calls are TRBV7-3 and TRBJ2-5; 10 bases are shared with TRBD2. Germline assignment: CDR1 SGHTA and CDR2 FQGTGA. The trim removed 2 bases at V and 5 bases at J, leaving 5 bases unmatched. The CDR3 is made up of 15 amino acids. The CDR3 sequence is CASSLERGGGETQYF. Here the CDR3 DNA reads TGTGCCAGCAGCTTAGAGCGGGGGGGCGGGGAGACCCAGTACTTC.

The V and J genes are TRBV20-1 and TRBJ2-5; D may be TRBD2 (7 bases). The CDR3 extends over 14 amino acids. Germline V CDR1 and CDR2: DFQATT, SNEGSKA (reference sequence). Between the trimmed V and J ends, which lost 5 bases and 1 base, there was a span of 14 bases. The DNA of the CDR3 is TGCAGTGCTGGAGGGGGGGACTTCCAAGAGACCCAGTACTTC. It translates to CSAGGGDFQETQYF.

The chain combines TRBV27 with TRBJ1-4, with D maybe TRBD1 (6 bases). The CDR3 runs to 15 residues. Germline V gene data show CDR1 as MNHEY and CDR2 as SMNVEV (reference sequence). Trimming removed 1 base at V and 7 bases at J, with 13 bases between. CDR3 nucleotide sequence: TGTGCCAGCAGTTTATTGCAGGGAGGGGGTGAAAAACTGTTTTTT. As protein: CASSLLQGGGEKLFF.

The rearrangement links TRBV20-1 to TRBJ2-1, with 8 nucleotides matching TRBD2. V shed 0 bases and J 6 bases; nucleotides not matched to a gene: 10. Germline CDR1 DFQATT, CDR2 SNEGSKA (reference sequence). The CDR3 has 16 residues. CDR3 sequence (DNA): TGCAGTGCTAGAGATCAAAGGGCGGGGGGATTCAATGAGCAGTTCTTC. As protein: CSARDQRAGGFNEQFF.

A few counts support this clonotype. The rearrangement joins TRBV19 to TRBJ1-2, with 7 bases aligning to TRBD1. Germline V CDR1 and CDR2: LNHDA, SQIVND (reference sequence). With V trimmed by 3 bases and J by 2 bases, 6 bases remained unmatched. This CDR3 has 15 residues. The CDR3 bases are TGTGCCAGTAGTATGGGGGGACAGCTGAACTATGGCTACACCTTC. Translating gives CASSMGGQLNYGYTF.

CDR3 nucleotides: TGTGCCAGCGTCTCGGGACTAGGGACTAATGAGCAGTTCTTC. Translation gives CASVSGLGTNEQFF. V usage is TRBV12-3 or TRBV12-4 and J usage is TRBJ2-1; 8 bases line up with TRBD2. The CDR3 runs 14 residues. V gave up 8 bases and J gave up 7 bases; unmatched junction bases: 10.

The chain links TRBV7-9 to TRBJ2-3; D remains ambiguous. CDR1 and CDR2 (germline): SEHNR, FQNEAQ (reference sequence). The CDR3 runs to 14 residues. Trimming took off 1 base at V and 8 bases at J, with 13 bases between the two ends. The chain's CDR3 is CASSLDPTVATQYF. CDR3 DNA: TGTGCCAGCAGCTTAGACCCTACCGTTGCTACGCAGTATTTT.

The chain couples TRBV2 to TRBJ2-7; tentatively, D is TRBD1 (5 bases). The V gene lost 6 bases and the J gene lost 6 bases, with 18 bases spanning the gap. Germline V lookup: CDR1 SNHLY, CDR2 FYNNEI. This CDR3 comprises 14 residues. The CDR3 spells CASRQGARSVEQYF. The CDR3 bases are TGTGCCAGCAGACAAGGGGCAAGGTCTGTCGAGCAGTACTTC.

There are a few counts of this clonotype. The gene calls are TRBV4-2 and TRBJ2-3; D may be TRBD1 (6 bases). Germline assignment: CDR1 LGHNA and CDR2 YNFKEQ. The CDR3 has 14 amino acids. V shed 3 bases and J shed 7 bases, with 14 bases lying between them. The CDR3 DNA sequence: TGTGCCAGCAGCCAGGAAACAGGGCTTTATACGCAGTATTTT. This sequence encodes CASSQETGLYTQYF.

This clonotype was recorded many times. V gene TRBV12-3 or TRBV12-4 combines with J gene TRBJ2-1; TRBD1 aligns across 11 bases. The J segment lost 6 bases and the V segment lost 9 bases, leaving 7 bases of the junction unmatched. CDR3 size: 14 residues. CDR3 loop: CASSGTGGANEQFF. CDR3 nucleotides: TGTGCCAGTTCCGGGACAGGGGGGGCCAATGAGCAGTTCTTC.

This clonotype was observed a few times. This chain connects TRBV12-3 or TRBV12-4 to TRBJ1-6, with D perhaps TRBD1 (5 bases). The V end was cut by 4 bases, the J end by 14 bases, with 9 bases between. The CDR3 runs 11 residues. The CDR3 sequence is CASSWGETLHF. The CDR3, as DNA: TGTGCCAGCAGTTGGGGGGAAACCCTCCACTTT.

A few counts support this clonotype. The CDR3 protein is CASSSGLAGGLEQFF. The DNA for the CDR3 is TGCGCCAGCAGCTCGGGACTAGCGGGGGGACTTGAGCAGTTCTTC. The rearrangement joins TRBV5-1 to TRBJ2-1; 15 positions agree with TRBD2. The V gene's germline CDR1 is SGHRS and CDR2 YFSETQ. The CDR3 covers 15 residues. The junction had 4 bases not matched to a gene; V was cut back by 3 bases and J by 9 bases.

In its sample, this clonotype was seen a few times. The rearrangement links TRBV12-3 or TRBV12-4 to TRBJ1-2, with 7 bases fitting TRBD1. V was clipped by 6 bases and J by 4 bases; unmatched bases: 14. The CDR3 consists of 16 residues. The CDR3 here is CASRDSGIGGSYGYTF. DNA for the CDR3: TGTGCCAGCAGGGATTCGGGGATAGGGGGCTCCTATGGCTACACCTTC.

In this sample, this clonotype turned up a few times. The chain has TRBV12-3 or TRBV12-4 and TRBJ1-1, with D tentatively TRBD1 (5 bases). V gave up 6 bases and J gave up 3 bases, with 11 bases separating them. The CDR3 is 13 residues long. Here the CDR3 reads CASRSRVYTEAFF. Here the CDR3 DNA reads TGTGCCAGCAGATCCAGGGTATACACTGAAGCTTTCTTT.

V usage is TRBV7-9 and J usage is TRBJ2-5; D remains ambiguous. This CDR3 spans 14 amino acids. The V gene's germline CDR1 is SEHNR and CDR2 FQNEAQ (reference sequence). Trimming shortened V by 0 bases and J by 5 bases, and 10 bases separated the two germline ends. The CDR3 here is CASSLAPDRETQYF. CDR3 DNA sequence: TGTGCCAGCAGCTTAGCGCCAGACCGGGAGACCCAGTACTTC.

This clonotype was seen at least ten times. CDR3 DNA sequence: TGCAGTGCTAGAGATGAGACCCAGTACTTC. Its translation is CSARDETQYF. The chain employs TRBV20-1 and TRBJ2-5, with D unclear. CDR3 length: 10 amino acids. V shed 0 bases and J shed 5 bases, with 1 base lying between them. Germline values: CDR1 DFQATT, CDR2 SNEGSKA (reference sequence).

CDR3: CSARASSTDTQYF. CDR3 sequence (DNA): TGCAGTGCCCGGGCTAGCTCCACAGATACGCAGTATTTT. V and J are TRBV20-1 and TRBJ2-3; D possibly corresponds to TRBD2 (5 bases). The CDR3 loop spans 13 amino acids. V lost 6 bases and J lost 2, with 12 bases in between. CDR1 is DFQATT, CDR2 SNEGSKA, per germline (reference sequence).

V is TRBV6-5 and J is TRBJ1-6; D is possibly TRBD1 (6 bases). V dropped 6 bases and J dropped 9 bases, with 15 bases sitting between them. The germline V gene encodes CDR1 MNHEY and CDR2 SVGAGI. The CDR3 has 14 residues. The CDR3 region is CASSHSVGGSPLHF. For the CDR3, the DNA is TGTGCCAGCAGCCACAGTGTAGGGGGTTCACCCCTCCACTTT.

J is TRBJ2-1 and V is TRBV7-8; 8 nucleotides align to TRBD2. Germline assignment: CDR1 SGHVS and CDR2 FQNEAQ. The CDR3 spans 17 residues. With 0 bases clipped from V and 6 bases from J, the junction kept 10 bases outside the gene matches. This chain's CDR3 is CASSLAGRWAGGNEQFF. CDR3 sequence (DNA): TGTGCCAGCAGCTTAGCCGGCCGGTGGGCGGGGGGCAATGAGCAGTTCTTC.

This clonotype was counted a few times. The V and J genes are TRBV5-1 and TRBJ2-3, with D maybe TRBD1 (6 bases). CDR3 size: 16 residues. Germline CDR1 reads SGHRS; CDR2 reads YFSETQ. V lost 0 bases and J lost 0, with 11 bases in between. This CDR3 reads CASSLALQGSTDTQYF. The CDR3 DNA sequence: TGCGCCAGCAGCTTGGCATTACAGGGTAGCACAGATACGCAGTATTTT.

The rearrangement links TRBV7-2 to TRBJ2-3, with TRBD2 identical over 9 bases. The length of the CDR3 is 16 residues. CDR1 and CDR2 from the germline V gene are SGHTA and FQGNSA. Germline trimming cut 5 bases from V and 3 bases from J; bases unmatched to any gene: 9. The CDR3 region is CASSTRLAGMTDTQYF. CDR3 DNA sequence: TGTGCCAGCAGCACCCGTCTAGCGGGGATGACAGATACGCAGTATTTT.

This clonotype came up many times. The rearrangement uses TRBV5-6 and TRBJ2-7; D not certain. Trimming left V 4 bases short and J 7 bases short, with 12 bases between. Germline V CDR1 and CDR2: SGHDT, YYEEEE. The CDR3 covers 12 residues. The CDR3 loop is CASSGSSGEQYV. CDR3 DNA: TGTGCCAGCAGCGGTAGCAGTGGTGAGCAGTACGTC.

This chain connects TRBV27 to TRBJ1-2; the D gene is possibly TRBD1 (5 bases). The CDR3 is 12 amino acids. The V end was cut by 5 bases, the J end by 7 bases, with 11 bases between. CDR1 and CDR2 from the germline V gene are MNHEY and SMNVEV (reference sequence). DNA for the CDR3: TGTGCCAGCAGTGCAGAAGGGGCTGGCTACACCTTC. Residues: CASSAEGAGYTF.

This chain connects TRBV6-5 to TRBJ1-6, with D unresolved. This CDR3 spans 17 amino acids. V was shortened by 5 bases and J by 9 bases, with 23 bases between the two germline ends. CDR1 is MNHEY and CDR2 is SVGAGI in the germline V gene. The DNA for the CDR3 is TGTGCCAGCAGTCGCCGATCCCTCGTCGGCGAAGGTTCACCCCTCCACTTT. Its translation: CASSRRSLVGEGSPLHF.

V usage is TRBV5-6 and J usage is TRBJ2-7, with D tentatively TRBD2 (5 bases). The ends were cut back, 2 bases at V and 0 bases at J, with 6 bases in the middle. The CDR3 sequence is 13 residues long. Germline V gene sequence: CDR1 SGHDT, CDR2 YYEEEE. Written as DNA, the CDR3 is TGTGCCAGCAGCTTTGCGGGCTCCTACGAGCAGTACGTC. Translated, it gives CASSFAGSYEQYV.